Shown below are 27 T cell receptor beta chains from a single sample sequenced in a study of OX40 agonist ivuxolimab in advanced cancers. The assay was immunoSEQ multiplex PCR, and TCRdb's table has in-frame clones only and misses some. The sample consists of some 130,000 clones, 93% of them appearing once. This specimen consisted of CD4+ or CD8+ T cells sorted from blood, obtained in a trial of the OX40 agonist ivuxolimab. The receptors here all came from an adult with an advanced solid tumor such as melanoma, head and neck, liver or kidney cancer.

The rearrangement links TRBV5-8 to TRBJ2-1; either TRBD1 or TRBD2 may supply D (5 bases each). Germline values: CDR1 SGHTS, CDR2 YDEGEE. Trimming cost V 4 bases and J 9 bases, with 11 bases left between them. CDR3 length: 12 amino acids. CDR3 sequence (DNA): TGTGCCAGCAGCCGGTCGGGGCTTGAGCAGTTCTTC. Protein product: CASSRSGLEQFF.

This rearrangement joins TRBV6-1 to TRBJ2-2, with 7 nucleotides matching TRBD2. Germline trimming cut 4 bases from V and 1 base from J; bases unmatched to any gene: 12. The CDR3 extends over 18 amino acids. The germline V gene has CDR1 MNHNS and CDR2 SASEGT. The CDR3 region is CASSARLRQRGNTGELFF. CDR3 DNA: TGTGCCAGCAGTGCACGACTTCGCCAGCGGGGGAACACCGGGGAGCTGTTTTTT.

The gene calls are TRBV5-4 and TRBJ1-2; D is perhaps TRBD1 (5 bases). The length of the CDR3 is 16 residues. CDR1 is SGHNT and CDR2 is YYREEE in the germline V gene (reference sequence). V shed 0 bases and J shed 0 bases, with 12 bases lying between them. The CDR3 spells CASSLEVVRANYGYTF. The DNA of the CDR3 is TGTGCCAGCAGCTTGGAGGTTGTCAGGGCTAACTATGGCTACACCTTC.

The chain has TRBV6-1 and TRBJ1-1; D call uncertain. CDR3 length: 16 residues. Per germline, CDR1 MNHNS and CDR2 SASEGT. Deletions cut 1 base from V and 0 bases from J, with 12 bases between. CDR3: CASSEEDPLMNTEAFF. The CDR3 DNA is TGTGCCAGCAGTGAAGAGGACCCTCTAATGAACACTGAAGCTTTCTTT.

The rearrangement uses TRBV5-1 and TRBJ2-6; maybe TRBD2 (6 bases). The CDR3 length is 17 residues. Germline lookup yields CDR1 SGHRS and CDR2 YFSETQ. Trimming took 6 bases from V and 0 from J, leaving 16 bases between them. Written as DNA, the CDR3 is TGCGCCAGCAACGAGGGACTCGACAGCTCTGGGGCCAACGTCCTGACTTTC. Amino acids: CASNEGLDSSGANVLTF.

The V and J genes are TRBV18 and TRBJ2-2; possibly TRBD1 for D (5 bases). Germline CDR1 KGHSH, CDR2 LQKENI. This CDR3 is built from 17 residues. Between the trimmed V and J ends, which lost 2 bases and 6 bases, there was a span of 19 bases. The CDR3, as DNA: TGTGCCAGCTCACCAGTGTTAAAGGGGCAGAAGTCCGGGGAGCTGTTTTTT. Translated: CASSPVLKGQKSGELFF. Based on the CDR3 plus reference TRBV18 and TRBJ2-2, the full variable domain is NAGVMQNPRHLVRRRGQEARLRCSPMKGHSHVYWYRQLPEEGLKFMVYLQKENIIDESGMPKERFSAEFPKEGPSILRIQQVVRGDSAAYFCASSPVLKGQKSGELFFGEGSRLTVL.

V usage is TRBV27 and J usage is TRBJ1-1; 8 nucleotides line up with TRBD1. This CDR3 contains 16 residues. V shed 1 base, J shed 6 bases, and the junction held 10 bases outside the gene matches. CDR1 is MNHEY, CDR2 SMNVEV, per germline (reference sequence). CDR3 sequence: CASSLLVGQGLPEAFF. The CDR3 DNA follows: TGTGCCAGCAGTTTATTGGTAGGACAGGGCCTTCCTGAAGCTTTCTTT.

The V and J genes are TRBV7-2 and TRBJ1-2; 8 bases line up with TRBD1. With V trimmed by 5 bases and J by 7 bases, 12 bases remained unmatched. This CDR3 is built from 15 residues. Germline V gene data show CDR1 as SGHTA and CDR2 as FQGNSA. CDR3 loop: CASSPGQVPSGGYTF. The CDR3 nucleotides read TGTGCCAGCAGCCCGGGACAGGTGCCCTCAGGTGGCTACACCTTC.

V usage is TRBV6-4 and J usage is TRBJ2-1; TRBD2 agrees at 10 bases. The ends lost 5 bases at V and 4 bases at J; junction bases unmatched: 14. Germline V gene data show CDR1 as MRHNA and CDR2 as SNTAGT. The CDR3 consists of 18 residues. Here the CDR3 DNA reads TGTGCCAGCAGTCGCACTAGCGGGGTGTTCATGGGATACAATGAGCAGTTCTTC. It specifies CASSRTSGVFMGYNEQFF.

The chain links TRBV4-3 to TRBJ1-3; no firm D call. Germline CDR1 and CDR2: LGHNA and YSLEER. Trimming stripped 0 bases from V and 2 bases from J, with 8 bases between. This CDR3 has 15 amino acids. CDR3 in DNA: TGCGCCAGCAGCCAAGAGGGAGGCACTGGAAACACCATATATTTT. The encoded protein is CASSQEGGTGNTIYF.

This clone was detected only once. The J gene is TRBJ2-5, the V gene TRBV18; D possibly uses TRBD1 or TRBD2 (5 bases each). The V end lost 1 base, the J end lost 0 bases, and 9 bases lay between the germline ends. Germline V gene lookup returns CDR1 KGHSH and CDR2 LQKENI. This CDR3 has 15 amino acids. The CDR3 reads CASSPLGRNQETQYF. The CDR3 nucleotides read TGTGCCAGCTCACCACTGGGACGGAACCAAGAGACCCAGTACTTC.

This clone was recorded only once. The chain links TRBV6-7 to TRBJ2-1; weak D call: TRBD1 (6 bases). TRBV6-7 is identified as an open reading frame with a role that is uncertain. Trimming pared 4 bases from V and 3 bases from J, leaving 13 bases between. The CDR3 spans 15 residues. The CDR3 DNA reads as TGTGCCAGCAGTTTCCGACAGGATGACTACAATGAGCAGTTCTTC. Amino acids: CASSFRQDDYNEQFF.

For the CDR3, the DNA is TGTGCCAGCAGCTTACAGGTTGGGGGCTACAATGAGCAGTTCTTC. It codes for CASSLQVGGYNEQFF. The genes are TRBV7-2 and TRBJ2-1; D tentatively fits TRBD1 or TRBD2 (5 bases each). V dropped 2 bases and J dropped 3 bases, with 11 bases sitting between them. The germline V gene encodes CDR1 SGHTA and CDR2 FQGNSA. The CDR3 runs 15 residues.

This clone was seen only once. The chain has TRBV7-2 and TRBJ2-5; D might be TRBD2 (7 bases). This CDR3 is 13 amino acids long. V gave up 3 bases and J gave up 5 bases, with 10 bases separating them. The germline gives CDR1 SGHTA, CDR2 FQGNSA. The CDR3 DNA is TGTGCCAGCAGCTTTTCGGGGGGCGAGACCCAGTACTTC. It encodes CASSFSGGETQYF. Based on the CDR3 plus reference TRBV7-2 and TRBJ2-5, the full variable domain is GAGVSQSPSNKVTEKGKDVELRCDPISGHTALYWYRQSLGQGLEFLIYFQGNSAPDKSGLPSDRFSAERTGGSVSTLTIQRTQQEDSAVYLCASSFSGGETQYFGPGTRLLVL.

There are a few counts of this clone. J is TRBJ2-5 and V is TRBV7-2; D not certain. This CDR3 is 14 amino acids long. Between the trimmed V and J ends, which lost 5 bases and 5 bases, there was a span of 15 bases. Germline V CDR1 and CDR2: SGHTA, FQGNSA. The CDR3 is CASSPDPYVETQYF. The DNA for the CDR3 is TGTGCCAGCAGCCCAGACCCATATGTCGAGACCCAGTACTTC.

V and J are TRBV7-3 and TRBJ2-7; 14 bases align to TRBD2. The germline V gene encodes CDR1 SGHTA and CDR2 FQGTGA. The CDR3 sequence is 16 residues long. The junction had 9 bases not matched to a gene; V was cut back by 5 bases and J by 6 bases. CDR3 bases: TGTGCCAGCAGCCCGACCGGGACTAGCGGGAGTAGCGAGCAGTACTTC. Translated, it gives CASSPTGTSGSSEQYF.

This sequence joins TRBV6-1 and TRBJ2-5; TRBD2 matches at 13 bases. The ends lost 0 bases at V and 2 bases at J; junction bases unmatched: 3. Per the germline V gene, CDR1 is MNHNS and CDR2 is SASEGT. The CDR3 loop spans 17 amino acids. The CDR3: CASSEAEGLAGQETQYF. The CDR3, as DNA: TGTGCCAGCAGTGAAGCGGAGGGACTAGCGGGACAAGAGACCCAGTACTTC.

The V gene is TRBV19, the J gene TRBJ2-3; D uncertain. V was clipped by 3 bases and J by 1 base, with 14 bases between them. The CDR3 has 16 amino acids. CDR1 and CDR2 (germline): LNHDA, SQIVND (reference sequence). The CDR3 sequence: CASSIILDQRTDTQYF. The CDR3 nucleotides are TGTGCCAGTAGTATTATTCTAGATCAACGCACAGATACGCAGTATTTT.

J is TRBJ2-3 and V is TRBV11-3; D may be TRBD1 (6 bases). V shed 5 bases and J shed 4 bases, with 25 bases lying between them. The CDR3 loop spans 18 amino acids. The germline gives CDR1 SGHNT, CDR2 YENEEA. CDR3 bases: TGTGCCAGCAGCCCAGGGTACGGCGGACAGAGAGCGGCAGATACGCAGTATTTT. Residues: CASSPGYGGQRAADTQYF. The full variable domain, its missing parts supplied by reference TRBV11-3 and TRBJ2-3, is EAGVVQSPRYKIIEKKQPVAFWCNPISGHNTLYWYLQNLGQGPELLIRYENEEAVDDSQLPKDRFSAERLKGVDSTLKIQPAELGDSAVYLCASSPGYGGQRAADTQYFGPGTRLTVL.

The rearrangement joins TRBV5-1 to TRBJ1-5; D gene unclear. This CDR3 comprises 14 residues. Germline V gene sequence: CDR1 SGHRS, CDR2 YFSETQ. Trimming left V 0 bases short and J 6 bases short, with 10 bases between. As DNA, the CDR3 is TGCGCCAGCAGCTTGGGGCAGATCGGTCAGCCCCAGCATTTT. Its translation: CASSLGQIGQPQHF.

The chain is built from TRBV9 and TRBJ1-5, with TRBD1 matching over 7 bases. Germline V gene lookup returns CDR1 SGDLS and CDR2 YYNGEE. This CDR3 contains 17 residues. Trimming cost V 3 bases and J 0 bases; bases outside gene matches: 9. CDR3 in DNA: TGTGCCAGCAGCGCTTCCCGAGACAGGGATAGCAATCAGCCCCAGCATTTT. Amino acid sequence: CASSASRDRDSNQPQHF.

The CDR3 sequence: CASSLMNTEAFF. CDR3 bases: TGTGCCAGCAGTTTGATGAACACTGAAGCTTTCTTT. The chain couples TRBV6-5 to TRBJ1-1; D ambiguous. The V gene's germline CDR1 is MNHEY and CDR2 SVGAGI. Trimming took off 4 bases at V and 0 bases at J, with 3 bases between the two ends. The CDR3 is made up of 12 amino acids.

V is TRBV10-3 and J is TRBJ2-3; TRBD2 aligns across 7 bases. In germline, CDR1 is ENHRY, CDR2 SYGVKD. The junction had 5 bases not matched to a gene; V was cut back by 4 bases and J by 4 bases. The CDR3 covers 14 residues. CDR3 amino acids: CAISVSGDADTQYF. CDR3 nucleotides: TGTGCCATCAGTGTCAGCGGGGACGCAGATACGCAGTATTTT.

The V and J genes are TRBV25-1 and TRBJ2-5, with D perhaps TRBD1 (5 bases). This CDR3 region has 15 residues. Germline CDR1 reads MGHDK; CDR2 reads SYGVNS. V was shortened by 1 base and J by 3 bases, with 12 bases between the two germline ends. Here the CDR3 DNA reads TGTGCCAGCAGTGAATTGGCAGGCAGGGAAGAGACCCAGTACTTC. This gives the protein CASSELAGREETQYF.

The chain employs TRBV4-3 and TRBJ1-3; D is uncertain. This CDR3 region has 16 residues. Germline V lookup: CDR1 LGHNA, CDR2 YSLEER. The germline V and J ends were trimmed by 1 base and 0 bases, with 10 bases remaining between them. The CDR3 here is CASSQGSGRSGNTIYF. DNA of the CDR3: TGCGCCAGCAGCCAAGGCTCTGGCCGCTCTGGAAACACCATATATTTT.

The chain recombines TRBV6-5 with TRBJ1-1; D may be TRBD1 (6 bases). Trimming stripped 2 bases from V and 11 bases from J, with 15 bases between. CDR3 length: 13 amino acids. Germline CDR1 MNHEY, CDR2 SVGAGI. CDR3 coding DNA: TGTGCCAGCAGTTACGGACGCGACAGGTCGGCTTTCTTT. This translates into CASSYGRDRSAFF.

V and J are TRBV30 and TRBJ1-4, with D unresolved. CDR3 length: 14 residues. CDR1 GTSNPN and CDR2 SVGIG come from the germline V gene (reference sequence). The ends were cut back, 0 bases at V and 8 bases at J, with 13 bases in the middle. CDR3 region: CAWSVSTGGEKLFF. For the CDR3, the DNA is TGTGCCTGGAGTGTATCCACCGGAGGCGAAAAACTGTTTTTT.